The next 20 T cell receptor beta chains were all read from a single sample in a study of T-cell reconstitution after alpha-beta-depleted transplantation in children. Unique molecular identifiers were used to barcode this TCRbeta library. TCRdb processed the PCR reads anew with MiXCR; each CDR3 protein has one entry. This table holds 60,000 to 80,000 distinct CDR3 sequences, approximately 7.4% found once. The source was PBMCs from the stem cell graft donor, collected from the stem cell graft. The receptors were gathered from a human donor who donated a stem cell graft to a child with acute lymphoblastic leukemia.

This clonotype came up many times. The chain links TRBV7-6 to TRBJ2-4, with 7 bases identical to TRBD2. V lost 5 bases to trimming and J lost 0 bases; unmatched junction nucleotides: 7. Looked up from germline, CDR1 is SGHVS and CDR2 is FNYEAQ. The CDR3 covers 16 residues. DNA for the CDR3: TGTGCCAGCAGCCCGCTCGGGGGGATAGCCAAAAACATTCAGTACTTC. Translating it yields CASSPLGGIAKNIQYF. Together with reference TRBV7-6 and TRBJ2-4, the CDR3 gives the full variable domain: GAGVSQSPRYKVTKRGQDVALRCDPISGHVSLYWYRQALGQGPEFLTYFNYEAQQDKSGLPNDRFSAERPEGSISTLTIQRTEQRDSAMYRCASSPLGGIAKNIQYFGAGTRLSVL.

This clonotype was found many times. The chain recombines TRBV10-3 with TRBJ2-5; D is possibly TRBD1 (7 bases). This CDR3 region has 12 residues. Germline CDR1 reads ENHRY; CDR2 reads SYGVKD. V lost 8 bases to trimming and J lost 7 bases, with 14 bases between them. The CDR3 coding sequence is TGTGCCATCGGGGGGACAGCAGGGACCCAGTACTTC. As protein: CAIGGTAGTQYF.

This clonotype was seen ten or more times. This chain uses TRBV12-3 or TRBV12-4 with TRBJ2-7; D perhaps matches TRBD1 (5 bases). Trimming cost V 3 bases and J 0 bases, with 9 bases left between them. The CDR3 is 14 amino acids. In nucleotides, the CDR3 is TGTGCCAGCAGTTTTTTACAGGACTCCTACGAGCAGTACTTC. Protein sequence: CASSFLQDSYEQYF.

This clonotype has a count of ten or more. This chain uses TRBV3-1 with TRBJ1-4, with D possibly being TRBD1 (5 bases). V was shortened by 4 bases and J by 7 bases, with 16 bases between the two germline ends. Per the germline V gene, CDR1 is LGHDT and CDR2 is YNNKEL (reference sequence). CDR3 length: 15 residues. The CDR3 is CASSRNRPLSEKLFF. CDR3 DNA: TGTGCCAGCAGCCGAAACAGGCCCCTTAGTGAAAAACTGTTTTTT.

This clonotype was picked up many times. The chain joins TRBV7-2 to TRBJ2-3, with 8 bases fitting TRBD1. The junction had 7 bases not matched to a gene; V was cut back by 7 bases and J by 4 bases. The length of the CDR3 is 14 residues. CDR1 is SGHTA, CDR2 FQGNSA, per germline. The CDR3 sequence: CASNPGQGADTQYF. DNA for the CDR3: TGTGCCAGCAATCCCGGACAGGGCGCAGATACGCAGTATTTT.

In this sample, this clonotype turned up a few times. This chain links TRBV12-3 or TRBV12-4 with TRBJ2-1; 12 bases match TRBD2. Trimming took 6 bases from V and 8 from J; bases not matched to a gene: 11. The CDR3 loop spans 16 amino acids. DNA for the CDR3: TGTGCCAGCAGGCCCGGACTAGCGGGAAGGGGCGATGAGCAGTTCTTC. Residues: CASRPGLAGRGDEQFF.

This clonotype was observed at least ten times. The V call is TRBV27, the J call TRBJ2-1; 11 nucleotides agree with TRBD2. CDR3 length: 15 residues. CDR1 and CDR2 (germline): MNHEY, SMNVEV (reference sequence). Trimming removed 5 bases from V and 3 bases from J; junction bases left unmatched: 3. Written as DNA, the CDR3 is TGTGCCAGCAGTGCGCTAGCGGGAGGCTACAATGAGCAGTTCTTC. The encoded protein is CASSALAGGYNEQFF.

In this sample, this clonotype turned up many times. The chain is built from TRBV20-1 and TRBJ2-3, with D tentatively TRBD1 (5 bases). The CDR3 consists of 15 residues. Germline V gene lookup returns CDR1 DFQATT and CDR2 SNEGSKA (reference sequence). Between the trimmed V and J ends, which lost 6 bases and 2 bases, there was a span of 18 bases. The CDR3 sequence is CSASQGDRVTDTQYF. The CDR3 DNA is TGCAGTGCCTCGCAAGGGGATCGGGTCACAGATACGCAGTATTTT.

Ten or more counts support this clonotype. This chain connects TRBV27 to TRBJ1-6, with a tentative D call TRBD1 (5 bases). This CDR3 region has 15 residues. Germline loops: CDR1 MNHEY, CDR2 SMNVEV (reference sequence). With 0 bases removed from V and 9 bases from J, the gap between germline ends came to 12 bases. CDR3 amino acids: CASSLSEGRVSPLHF. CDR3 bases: TGTGCCAGCAGTTTATCAGAGGGCAGGGTTTCACCCCTCCACTTT.

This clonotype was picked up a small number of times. The CDR3 protein is CSARGTNNYGYTF. In DNA form, the CDR3 reads TGCAGTGCCCGAGGCACTAATAACTATGGCTACACCTTC. The chain uses TRBV20-1 and TRBJ1-2; D gene uncertain. Germline V gene data show CDR1 as DFQATT and CDR2 as SNEGSKA (reference sequence). Trimming removed 6 bases at V and 1 base at J, with 12 bases between. The CDR3 is 13 amino acids.

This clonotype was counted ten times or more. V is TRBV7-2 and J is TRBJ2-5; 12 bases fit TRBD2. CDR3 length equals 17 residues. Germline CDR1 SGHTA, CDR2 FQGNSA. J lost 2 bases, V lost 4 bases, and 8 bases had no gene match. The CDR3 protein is CASSWLTSGGPQETQYF. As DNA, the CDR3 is TGTGCCAGCAGCTGGTTAACTAGCGGGGGGCCGCAAGAGACCCAGTACTTC.

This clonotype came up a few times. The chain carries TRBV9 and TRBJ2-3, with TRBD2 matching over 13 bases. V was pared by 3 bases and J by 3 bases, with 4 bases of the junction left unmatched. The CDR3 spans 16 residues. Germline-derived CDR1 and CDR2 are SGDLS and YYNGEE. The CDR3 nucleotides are TGTGCCAGCAGCGAGACTAGCGGGGGGAAGACAGATACGCAGTATTTT. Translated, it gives CASSETSGGKTDTQYF.

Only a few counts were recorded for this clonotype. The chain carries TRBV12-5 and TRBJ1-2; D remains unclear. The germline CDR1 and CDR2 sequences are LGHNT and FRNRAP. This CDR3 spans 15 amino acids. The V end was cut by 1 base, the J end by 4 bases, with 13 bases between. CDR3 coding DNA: TGTGCTAGTGGTTTGGCCAGCGGGTCCTTCTATGGCTACACCTTC. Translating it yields CASGLASGSFYGYTF.

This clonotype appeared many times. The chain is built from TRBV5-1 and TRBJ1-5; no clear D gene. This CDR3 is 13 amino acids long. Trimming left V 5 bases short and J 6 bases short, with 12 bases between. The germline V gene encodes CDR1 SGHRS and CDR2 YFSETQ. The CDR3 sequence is CASRMGSGQPQHF. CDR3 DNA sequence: TGCGCCAGCAGAATGGGGTCCGGTCAGCCCCAGCATTTT. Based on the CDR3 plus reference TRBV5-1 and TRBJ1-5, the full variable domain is KAGVTQTPRYLIKTRGQQVTLSCSPISGHRSVSWYQQTPGQGLQFLFEYFSETQRNKGNFPGRFSGRQFSNSRSEMNVSTLELGDSALYLCASRMGSGQPQHFGDGTRLSIL.

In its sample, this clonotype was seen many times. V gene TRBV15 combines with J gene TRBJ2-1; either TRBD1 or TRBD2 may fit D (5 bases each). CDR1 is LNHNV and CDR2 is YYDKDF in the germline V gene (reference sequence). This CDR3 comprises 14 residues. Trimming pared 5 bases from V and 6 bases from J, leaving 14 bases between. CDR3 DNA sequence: TGTGCCACCAGCCATACGAGGGGCCGCAATGAGCAGTTCTTC. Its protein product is CATSHTRGRNEQFF. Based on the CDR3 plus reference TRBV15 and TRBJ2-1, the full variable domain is DAMVIQNPRYQVTQFGKPVTLSCSQTLNHNVMYWYQQKSSQAPKLLFHYYDKDFNNEADTPDNFQSRRPNTSFCFLDIRSPGLGDTAMYLCATSHTRGRNEQFFGPGTRLTVL.

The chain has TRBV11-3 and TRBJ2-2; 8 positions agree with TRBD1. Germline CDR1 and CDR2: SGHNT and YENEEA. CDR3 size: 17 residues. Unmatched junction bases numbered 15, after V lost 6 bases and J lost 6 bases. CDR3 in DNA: TGTGCCAGCAGTCAAGGAAGGGGCAGGGGGCGTTCCGGGGAGCTGTTTTTT. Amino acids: CASSQGRGRGRSGELFF.

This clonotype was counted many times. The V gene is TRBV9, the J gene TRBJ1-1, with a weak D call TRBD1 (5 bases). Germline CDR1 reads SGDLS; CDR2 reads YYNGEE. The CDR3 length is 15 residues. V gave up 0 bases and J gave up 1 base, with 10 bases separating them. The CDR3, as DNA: TGTGCCAGCAGCGTAGTGGGAGGGACGAACACTGAAGCTTTCTTT. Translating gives CASSVVGGTNTEAFF.

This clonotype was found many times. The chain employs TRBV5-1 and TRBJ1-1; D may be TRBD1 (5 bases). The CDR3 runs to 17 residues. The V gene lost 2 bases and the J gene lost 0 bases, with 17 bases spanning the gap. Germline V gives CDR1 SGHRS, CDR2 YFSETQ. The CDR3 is CASSLVRGNTMNTEAFF. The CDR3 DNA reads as TGCGCCAGCAGCTTAGTCCGGGGGAATACCATGAACACTGAAGCTTTCTTT.

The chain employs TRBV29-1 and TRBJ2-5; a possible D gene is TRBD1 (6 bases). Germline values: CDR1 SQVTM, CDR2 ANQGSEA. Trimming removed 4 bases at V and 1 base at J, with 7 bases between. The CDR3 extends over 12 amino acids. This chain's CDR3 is CSVGQVQETQYF. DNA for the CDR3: TGCAGCGTTGGACAGGTCCAAGAGACCCAGTACTTC. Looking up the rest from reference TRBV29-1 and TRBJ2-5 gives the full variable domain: SAVISQKPSRDICQRGTSLTIQCQVDSQVTMMFWYRQQPGQSLTLIATANQGSEATYESGFVIDKFPISRPNLTFSTLTVSNMSPEDSSIYLCSVGQVQETQYFGPGTRLLVL.

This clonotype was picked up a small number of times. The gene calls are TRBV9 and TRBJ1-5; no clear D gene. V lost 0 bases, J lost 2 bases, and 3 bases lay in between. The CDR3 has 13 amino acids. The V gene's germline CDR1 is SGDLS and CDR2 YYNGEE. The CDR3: CASSVVGNQPQHF. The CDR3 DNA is TGTGCCAGCAGCGTAGTGGGCAATCAGCCCCAGCATTTT.